The clone carrying this TCR beta chain was counted a few times. Its matching antigen is unknown. This sample was taken from a study of identical twins. Overall study findings and caveats: In zero-insertion analyses, partial confounding could arise from invariant MAIT and iNKT cells. Models predicted too little out-of-frame TCR alpha sharing in monozygotic twins.

In germline, CDR1 is DFQATT, CDR2 SNEGSKA (reference sequence). This CDR3 spans 14 amino acids. V lost 6 bases and J 4 bases, leaving 17 bases between the germline ends. Donors uniformly comprised healthy Caucasians. Carrying unique molecular identifiers, the cDNA also gained a universal primer site through template switching. TCRdb analysed the 5' RACE reads with MiXCR anew, one entry per CDR3 protein. The repertoire holds under 900,000 distinct CDR3 sequences, with roughly 12% as singletons. These same records also appear under a second study, on yellow fever vaccine responses in identical twins.

This sequence originates from a woman aged 18-29 years in good health. The V gene is TRBV20-1, the J gene TRBJ2-3; the D gene is possibly TRBD1 (5 bases). Sequenced input: PBMCs. The CDR3 sequence: CSARRQRDPDTQYF. CDR3 sequence (DNA): TGCAGTGCCAGAAGACAGAGAGATCCAGATACGCAGTATTTT.